The subject of this entry is one T cell receptor (beta chain). Which antigen it targets is not known. No much larger clonotype is one base removed from it; base qualities were not supplied. The record originates from a study of T cells after yellow fever vaccination (dated by TCRdb to about 2019). Regarding the complete study: The SMART-Seq v4 Ultra Low Input RNA kit was used to prepare libraries from fractions with low cell numbers. The cohort comprised two healthy male donors, one aged 18 to 30 and one aged 30 to 40 years. Blood was collected at multiple timepoints before and after primary and secondary immunization, and bulk PBMC replicates and cell subsets were isolated. To follow T-cell clones before and after primary and booster YFV17D yellow fever vaccination, bulk TCR alpha and beta repertoires were sequenced over time.

Summary of the overall study and its limitations: Because abundant contaminating clonotypes from the bulk population could be contained in FACS-sorted repertoires, computational filtering was required. Compared with the primary T-cell response, the secondary T-cell response was faster but weaker, reaching its peak on day 5 rather than on day 15. Because only a couple of donors were included in the study, the extent to which the findings can be generalized is limited. A small fraction of clonotypes showed up in both the CD4 and CD8 compartments, probably as a result of convergent recombination. Most clones expanded after primary vaccination were re-detected after the booster (almost 98% of CD4 and 88% of CD8), suggesting broad memory maintenance.

From the germline V gene, CDR1 is LGHNA and CDR2 is YSLEER. V loses 0 bases at its end and J loses 12 bases; junction bases beyond the gene matches: 9. From the cysteine up to the phenylalanine, the CDR3 has a length of 16 residues. Only the CDR3 part of the read is kept: 48 bases, read in frame from the first base. This sample was sequenced with an Illumina NovaSeq 6000. TCR cDNA was synthesized by 5'RACE template switching, through which a universal primer site and unique molecular identifiers were introduced. cDNA synthesis was primed from both the TCR alpha and TCR beta constant segments. Two PCR steps were used to amplify libraries, with sample barcodes and sequencing adapters being added in the second step. Sequencing of libraries was done on Illumina HiSeq 2500 (2x100 bp) or NovaSeq (2x150 bp). As for the original processing: MIGEC was used to demultiplex reads and collapse the reads into UMI consensus sequences, and MiXCR was used for V(D)J alignment. Using edgeR on replicate PBMC samples, clonotypes were called vaccine-responding if FDR was below 0.01 and the log2 fold change was above 5 up to day 15. Bulk clonotypes were assigned CD4 or CD8 identity according to which sequenced CD4 or CD8 repertoire held them at higher abundance. The raw public data were reprocessed by TCRdb itself: fastp quality trimming at Q25, MiXCR clonotype calling, in-frame beta chains only. CDR3 protein sequences are deduplicated, and each keeps its most common genes and DNA. In this record, the V and J calls reflect TCRdb's handling and not the investigators' own analysis. The sample contains 400,000 or so distinct CDR3 sequences, about 19% of them found a single time. The top ten clonotypes cover 18% of the sample.

This specimen's treatment or condition label, per the study, means: live attenuated yellow fever vaccine strain. At each blood-draw timepoint, two biological replicates of bulk PBMCs were collected. PBMCs were isolated from peripheral blood using a standard Ficoll-Paque protocol. TriZol was used to extract RNA from bulk PBMCs, CD4 and CD8 fractions, and dextramer-positive and dextramer-negative fractions. The V and J segments used are TRBV4-3 and TRBJ2-1, with 12 junctional bases fitting TRBD2. Here the sequenced sample was PBMCs, taken before the yellow fever booster vaccination. The clonotype comes from a man between 18 and 35 years old who received the YFV17D yellow fever vaccine. Here the CDR3 is given as CASSQEPPSGGAGQFF. The nucleotide sequence is given as TGCGCCAGCAGCCAAGAACCCCCTAGCGGGGGGGCAGGGCAGTTCTTC.